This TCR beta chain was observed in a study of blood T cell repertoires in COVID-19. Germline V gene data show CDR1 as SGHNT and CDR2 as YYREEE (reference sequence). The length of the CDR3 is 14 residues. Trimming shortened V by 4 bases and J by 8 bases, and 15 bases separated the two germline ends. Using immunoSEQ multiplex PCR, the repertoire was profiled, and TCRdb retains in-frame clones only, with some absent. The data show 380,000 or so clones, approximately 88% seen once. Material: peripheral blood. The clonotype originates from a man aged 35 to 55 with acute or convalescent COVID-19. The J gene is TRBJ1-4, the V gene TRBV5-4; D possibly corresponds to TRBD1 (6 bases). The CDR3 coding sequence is TGTGCCAGCAGCCTACAGGGTCGAGAAGAAAAACTGTTTTTT. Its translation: CASSLQGREEKLFF.